Each of the 17 T cell receptor beta chains below was sequenced from the same sample in a study of blood T cell repertoires in COVID-19. TCRdb keeps only in-frame clones here, not all; method: immunoSEQ multiplex PCR. Counted here are about 140,000 clones, around 87% occurring once; the ten biggest clones make up around 5.4%. The sequencing input was peripheral blood. The receptors stem from a human donor in a cohort sampled during active COVID-19.

The chain joins TRBV3-1 (or the pseudogene TRBV3-2) to TRBJ2-7; 12 bases fit TRBD2. V dropped 0 bases and J dropped 4; count of bases not matched to a gene: 10. The CDR3 spans 18 residues. CDR1 is LGHDT and CDR2 is YNNKEL in the germline V gene (reference sequence). CDR3 amino acids: CASSQDWASGRAKYEQYF. The CDR3 bases are TGTGCCAGCAGCCAAGATTGGGCTAGCGGGAGGGCTAAGTACGAGCAGTACTTC.

CDR3 DNA: TGTGCCAGCAGTGTTACAGGGGGCGACTATGGCTACACCTTC. Encoded protein: CASSVTGGDYGYTF. The chain employs TRBV2 and TRBJ1-2; 9 bases match TRBD1. Per the germline V gene, CDR1 is SNHLY and CDR2 is FYNNEI. The CDR3 is 14 amino acids. With 4 bases clipped from V and 3 bases from J, the junction kept 3 bases outside the gene matches. Full variable domain (rest looked up from reference TRBV2 and TRBJ1-2): EPEVTQTPSHQVTQMGQEVILRCVPISNHLYFYWYRQILGQKVEFLVSFYNNEISEKSEIFDDQFSVERPDGSNFTLKIRSTKLEDSAMYFCASSVTGGDYGYTFGSGTRLTVV.

This clone came up a few times. The rearrangement links TRBV18 to TRBJ1-2; D may be TRBD1 (6 bases). In germline, CDR1 is KGHSH, CDR2 LQKENI. V lost 3 bases and J 8 bases, leaving 16 bases between the germline ends. The CDR3 is made up of 14 amino acids. The CDR3 bases are TGTGCCAGCTCACCGCAGGACAGCCAGTTGGGCTACACCTTC. Amino acid sequence: CASSPQDSQLGYTF.

This sequence joins TRBV6-2 or TRBV6-3 and TRBJ2-1, with D possibly TRBD1 on 6 matching bases. There are 14 residues in the CDR3. Trimming pared 2 bases from V and 6 bases from J, leaving 11 bases between. In germline, CDR1 is MNHEY, CDR2 SVGEGT. As DNA, the CDR3 is TGTGCCAGCAGTTACGAAGGACAGTTCAATGAGCAGTTCTTC. Translation: CASSYEGQFNEQFF.

The chain couples TRBV7-3 to TRBJ1-1; 7 bases line up with TRBD1. Trimming cost V 5 bases and J 0 bases; bases outside gene matches: 3. The CDR3 is 14 amino acids. Germline lookup yields CDR1 SGHTA and CDR2 FQGTGA. For the CDR3, the DNA is TGTGCCAGCAGCGTACAGGGGATGAACACTGAAGCTTTCTTT. This translates into CASSVQGMNTEAFF.

This rearrangement joins TRBV5-1 to TRBJ2-7; 7 nucleotides align to TRBD1. Losses at the gene ends were 4 bases for V and 1 base for J; bases not matched to a gene: 5. Germline V gives CDR1 SGHRS, CDR2 YFSETQ. CDR3 length equals 14 residues. The CDR3 spells CASSIRQGSYEQYF. CDR3 sequence (DNA): TGCGCCAGCAGCATCCGACAGGGATCCTACGAGCAGTACTTC. The full variable domain, rest sourced from reference TRBV5-1 and TRBJ2-7, is KAGVTQTPRYLIKTRGQQVTLSCSPISGHRSVSWYQQTPGQGLQFLFEYFSETQRNKGNFPGRFSGRQFSNSRSEMNVSTLELGDSALYLCASSIRQGSYEQYFGPGTRLTVT.

The chain uses TRBV7-2 and TRBJ2-5; 9 bases are a match to TRBD2. Looked up from germline, CDR1 is SGHTA and CDR2 is FQGNSA. The CDR3 contains 14 residues. V dropped 8 bases and J dropped 5; count of bases not matched to a gene: 9. For the CDR3, the DNA is TGTGCCAGCGAGAAGGGGCTAGCGGGGGAGACCCAGTACTTC. It translates to CASEKGLAGETQYF.

This clone was counted once. CDR3 sequence reads: CASSPNPSGTYEQYF. In DNA form, the CDR3 reads TGTGCCAGCAGCCCCAACCCGAGCGGGACCTACGAGCAGTACTTC. V usage is TRBV28 and J usage is TRBJ2-7; 7 bases are shared with TRBD2. CDR3 length: 15 amino acids. The V and J ends lost 6 bases and 2 bases, in that order; junction bases with no gene match: 10. The germline gives CDR1 MDHEN, CDR2 SYDVKM.

The chain carries TRBV24-1 and TRBJ1-1, with 11 bases lining up with TRBD1. Trimming cost V 5 bases and J 6 bases; bases outside gene matches: 4. Germline-derived CDR1 and CDR2 are KGHDR and SFDVKD. This CDR3 has 14 amino acids. In DNA form, the CDR3 reads TGTGCCACCAGTGGGACAGGGGGCGCGTCTGAAGCTTTCTTT. Amino acid sequence: CATSGTGGASEAFF.

The rearrangement links TRBV6-6 to TRBJ1-5; TRBD1 aligns across 8 bases. Per the germline V gene, CDR1 is MNHNY and CDR2 is SVGAGI (reference sequence). Trimming took 0 bases from V and 6 from J; bases not matched to a gene: 4. CDR3 size: 15 residues. Written as DNA, the CDR3 is TGTGCCAGCAGTTACTCGCAGGGGGCGAGTCAGCCCCAGCATTTT. Translating it yields CASSYSQGASQPQHF.

This clone was seen once. The chain employs TRBV28 and TRBJ1-3; no firm D call. Germline CDR1 reads MDHEN; CDR2 reads SYDVKM. V dropped 2 bases and J dropped 2 bases, with 16 bases sitting between them. The CDR3 is 17 amino acids. CDR3 in amino acids: CASSLTYQELTGNTIYF. Written as DNA, the CDR3 is TGTGCCAGCAGTTTAACCTACCAGGAACTGACTGGAAACACCATATATTTT.

This clone has only a few counts. The V call is TRBV9, the J call TRBJ1-5; D is unclear. CDR3 length: 13 residues. With 3 bases removed from V and 8 bases from J, the gap between germline ends came to 12 bases. CDR1 SGDLS and CDR2 YYNGEE come from the germline V gene. Here the CDR3 reads CASSASPSEPQHF. In DNA form, the CDR3 reads TGTGCCAGCAGCGCCTCCCCCTCGGAGCCCCAGCATTTT.

In nucleotides, the CDR3 is TGTGCCAGCAGCGGTCCCCTACCCGGAGGCATTCAGTACTTC. Residues: CASSGPLPGGIQYF. This rearrangement joins TRBV7-8 to TRBJ2-4; a weak D match, TRBD2 (5 bases). V was clipped by 5 bases and J by 9 bases, with 17 bases between them. The CDR3 covers 14 residues. Looked up from germline, CDR1 is SGHVS and CDR2 is FQNEAQ.

Worth noting for this clone: An end of the junction differs from the germline gene, which may be a read error. The chain combines TRBV6-5 with TRBJ2-2, with 8 bases aligning to TRBD2. The CDR3 is made up of 13 amino acids. The germline V gene encodes CDR1 MNHEY and CDR2 SVGAGI. The CDR3 region is CASSYAVSGSKVF. CDR3 DNA sequence: TGTGCCAGCAGTTACGCTGTGAGCGGGAGTAAGGTTTTT.

This sequence joins TRBV2 and TRBJ2-2; 8 nucleotides align to TRBD1. The CDR3 covers 16 residues. V was pared by 6 bases and J by 0 bases, with 6 bases of the junction left unmatched. Per the germline V gene, CDR1 is SNHLY and CDR2 is FYNNEI. The CDR3: CASSDQGATNTGELFF. CDR3 DNA: TGTGCCAGCAGCGATCAGGGGGCGACGAACACCGGGGAGCTGTTTTTT.

This clone was seen once. This chain uses TRBV21-1 with TRBJ2-2; the table's TRBD1 call for D was not verified on the DNA. TRBV21-1 is an annotated pseudogene. The CDR3 has 16 amino acids. Written as DNA, the CDR3 is TGTGCCAACAATTATTCCGGGACACGAAACACCGGGGAGCTGTTTTTT. As protein: CANNYSGTRNTGELFF.

The chain joins TRBV7-3 to TRBJ2-3, with 7 nucleotides matching TRBD2. The germline gives CDR1 SGHTA, CDR2 FQGTGA. V lost 1 base and J lost 4; bases outside the gene matches: 14. The CDR3 totals 18 residues. The CDR3: CASSLMGGVAGAADTQYF. The CDR3 DNA follows: TGTGCCAGCAGCTTAATGGGCGGTGTTGCGGGAGCGGCAGATACGCAGTATTTT.